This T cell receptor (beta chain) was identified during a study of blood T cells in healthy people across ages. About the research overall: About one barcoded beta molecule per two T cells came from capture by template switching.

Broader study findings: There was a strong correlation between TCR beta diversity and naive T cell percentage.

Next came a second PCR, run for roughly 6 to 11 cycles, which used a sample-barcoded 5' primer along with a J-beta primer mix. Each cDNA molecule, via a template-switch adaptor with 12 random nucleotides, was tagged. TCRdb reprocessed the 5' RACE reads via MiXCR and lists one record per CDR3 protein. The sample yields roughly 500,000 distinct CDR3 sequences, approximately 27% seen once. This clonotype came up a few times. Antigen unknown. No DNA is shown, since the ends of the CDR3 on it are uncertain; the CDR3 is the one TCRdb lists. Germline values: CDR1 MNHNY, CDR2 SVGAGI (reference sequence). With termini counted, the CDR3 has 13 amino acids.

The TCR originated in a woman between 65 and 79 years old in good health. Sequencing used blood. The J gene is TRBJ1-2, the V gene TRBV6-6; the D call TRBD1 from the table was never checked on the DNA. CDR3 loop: CAGGTGGNYGCTF.